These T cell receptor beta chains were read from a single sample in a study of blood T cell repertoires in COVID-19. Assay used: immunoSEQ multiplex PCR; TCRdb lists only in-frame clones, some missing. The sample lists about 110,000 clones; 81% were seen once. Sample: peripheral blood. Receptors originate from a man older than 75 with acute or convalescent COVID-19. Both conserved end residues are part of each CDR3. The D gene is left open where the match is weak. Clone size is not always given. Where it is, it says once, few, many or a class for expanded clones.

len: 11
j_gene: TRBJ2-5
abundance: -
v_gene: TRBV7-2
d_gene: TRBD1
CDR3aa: CASSNRQGANF
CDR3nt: TGTGCCAGCAGCAACCGACAGGGGGCGAACTTC

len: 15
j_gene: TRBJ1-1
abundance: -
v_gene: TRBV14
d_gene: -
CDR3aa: CASSPRGEENTEAFF
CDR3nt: TGTGCCAGCAGCCCCAGGGGAGAAGAGAACACTGAAGCTTTCTTT

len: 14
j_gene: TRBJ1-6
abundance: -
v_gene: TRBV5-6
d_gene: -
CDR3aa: CASAVRGSASPLHF
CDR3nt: TGTGCCAGCGCGGTCAGGGGAAGCGCTTCACCCCTCCACTTT

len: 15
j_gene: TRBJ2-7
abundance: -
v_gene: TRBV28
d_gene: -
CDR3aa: CASRPGLQPTYEQYF
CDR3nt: TGTGCCAGCAGGCCAGGCCTCCAGCCTACCTACGAGCAGTACTTC

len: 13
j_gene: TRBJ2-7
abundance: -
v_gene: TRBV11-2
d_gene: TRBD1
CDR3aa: CASSRATGFEQYF
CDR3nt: TGTGCCAGCAGCAGAGCGACAGGGTTTGAGCAGTACTTC

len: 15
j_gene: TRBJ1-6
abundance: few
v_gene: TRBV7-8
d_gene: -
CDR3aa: CASSLIGGLGGFLHF
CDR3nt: TGTGCCAGCAGCTTAATCGGGGGGTTAGGTGGCTTCCTCCACTTT

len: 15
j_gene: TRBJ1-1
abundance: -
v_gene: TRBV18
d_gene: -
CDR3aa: CASSPLPGSNTEAFF
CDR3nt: TGTGCCAGCTCACCATTACCCGGGTCGAACACTGAAGCTTTCTTT

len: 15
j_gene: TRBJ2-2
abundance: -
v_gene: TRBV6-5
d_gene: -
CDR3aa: CASKREGGWTGELFF
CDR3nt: TGTGCCAGCAAACGGGAAGGCGGTTGGACCGGGGAGCTGTTTTTT

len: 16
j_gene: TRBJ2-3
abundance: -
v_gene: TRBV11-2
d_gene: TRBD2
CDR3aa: CASSSRTSGVPDTQYF
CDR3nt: TGTGCCAGCAGCTCTCGAACTAGCGGGGTCCCAGATACGCAGTATTTT

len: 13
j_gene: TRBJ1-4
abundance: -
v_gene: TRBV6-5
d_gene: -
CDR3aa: CASSYEQNEKLFF
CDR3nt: TGTGCCAGCAGTTACGAGCAAAATGAAAAACTGTTTTTT

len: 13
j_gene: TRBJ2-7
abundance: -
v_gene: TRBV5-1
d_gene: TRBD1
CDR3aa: CASSLTGDAALHF
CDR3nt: TGCGCCAGCAGCTTGACAGGGGACGCAGCTCTTCACTTC